This record concerns one T cell receptor (beta chain) sequence. Antigen: not known. Splitting the CD4+ cells yielded a CD45RA+ naive subset and a CD45RA-negative memory subset. The data stem from a study of shared clonotypes between healthy human individuals. Regarding the study as a whole: Some naive CD4 clonotypes, 5% to 5.5%, turned up in common across several donors.

Trimming cost V 8 bases and J 8 bases, with 15 bases left between them. The germline V gene has CDR1 GTSNPN and CDR2 SVGIG (reference sequence). The CDR3 consists of 12 residues. Some 30,000 T cell genomes (around 0.2 ug DNA) went into each sorted-subset replicate. Some clones are missing from TCRdb's copy, which holds only in-frame ones; the method was immunoSEQ multiplex PCR. The sample lists roughly 1,500,000 clones, approximately 98.5% occurring once. The receptor's source is a man aged 25-45 years in good health. The specimen was naive CD4+ T cells sorted from blood. Subset defined: CD45RA+ positively selected. J is TRBJ1-4 and V is TRBV30; TRBD1 might be the D (5 bases). For the CDR3, the DNA is TGTGCCCTGTCGGGGGGTGGGGAAAAACTGTTTTTT. This gives the protein CALSGGGEKLFF.